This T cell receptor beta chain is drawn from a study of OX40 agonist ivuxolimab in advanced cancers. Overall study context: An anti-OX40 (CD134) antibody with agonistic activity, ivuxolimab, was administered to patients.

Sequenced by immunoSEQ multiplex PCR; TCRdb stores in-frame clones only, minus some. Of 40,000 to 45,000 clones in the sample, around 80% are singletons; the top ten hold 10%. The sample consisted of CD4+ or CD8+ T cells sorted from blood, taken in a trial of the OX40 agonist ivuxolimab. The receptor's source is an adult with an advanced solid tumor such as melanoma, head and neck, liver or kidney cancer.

CDR3 region: CASAEGGWNTEAFF. Written as DNA, the CDR3 is TGTGCCAGCGCCGAGGGCGGTTGGAACACTGAAGCTTTCTTT. The genes are TRBV9 and TRBJ1-1; D unclear. Germline loops: CDR1 SGDLS, CDR2 YYNGEE. CDR3 length: 14 amino acids. Trimming cost V 7 bases and J 1 base, with 14 bases left between them.